The 21 T cell receptor beta chains listed next were all sequenced from one sample in a study of blood T cells in healthy people across ages. Through a sample-barcoded 5' primer and a J-beta primer mix, a second PCR was run for about 6 to 11 cycles. TCRdb analysed the 5' RACE reads with MiXCR anew, one entry per CDR3 protein. The repertoire holds around 990,000 distinct CDR3 sequences, with around two fifths as singletons. The sequencing input was blood. The receptors were sampled from a man in his late teens or twenties in good health.

The table lists this clonotype with a few counts. The chain is built from TRBV7-2 and TRBJ1-5; maybe TRBD1 (6 bases). From germline, CDR1 is SGHTA and CDR2 FQGNSA. The CDR3 is made up of 15 amino acids. V was clipped by 1 base and J by 2 bases, with 9 bases between them. CDR3 coding DNA: TGTGCCAGCAGCTTAGTCAGGGGCGGCAATCAGCCCCAGCATTTT. Its translation is CASSLVRGGNQPQHF.

This clonotype was seen a single time. The chain is built from TRBV20-1 and TRBJ2-3, with 12 bases aligning to TRBD2. Trimming at V came to 4 bases and at J to 0 bases, leaving 5 bases not matched to a gene. CDR3 length: 16 amino acids. Germline CDR1 and CDR2: DFQATT and SNEGSKA (reference sequence). CDR3 bases: TGCAGTGCTACCCGTGGACTAGCGGGGAGCACAGATACGCAGTATTTT. This codes for CSATRGLAGSTDTQYF.

CDR3 in amino acids: CASSQAVLGELFF. In DNA form, the CDR3 reads TGTGCCAGCAGCCAGGCGGTCCTCGGGGAGCTGTTTTTT. This chain uses TRBV3-1 with TRBJ2-2; D call uncertain. Trimming left V 3 bases short and J 7 bases short, with 9 bases between. There are 13 residues in the CDR3. The germline V gene encodes CDR1 LGHDT and CDR2 YNNKEL (reference sequence).

The rearrangement links TRBV20-1 to TRBJ2-3; D might be TRBD1 (6 bases). Germline-derived CDR1 and CDR2 are DFQATT and SNEGSKA (reference sequence). V was cut by 1 base and J by 5 bases, with 19 bases left in between. This CDR3 has 16 residues. CDR3 coding DNA: TGCAGTGCTAGAGGTTTGGGACACCAATCGATAGATACGCAGTATTTT. Residues: CSARGLGHQSIDTQYF.

This clonotype appeared many times. The genes are TRBV9 and TRBJ2-6, with TRBD1 matching 8 bases. This CDR3 has 18 residues. Unmatched junction bases numbered 13, after V lost 4 bases and J lost 4 bases. The germline V gene encodes CDR1 SGDLS and CDR2 YYNGEE. CDR3: CASSTPKDRVLGANVLTF. The CDR3 nucleotides read TGTGCCAGCAGCACACCCAAGGACAGGGTTTTAGGGGCCAACGTCCTGACTTTC.

The chain uses TRBV4-1 and TRBJ2-5; D is possibly TRBD1 or TRBD2 (6 bases each). Germline V gene data show CDR1 as MGHRA and CDR2 as YSYEKL. This CDR3 has 17 amino acids. Trimming shortened V by 1 base and J by 4 bases, and 19 bases separated the two germline ends. CDR3 amino acids: CASSQGQTGALSETQYF. The DNA for the CDR3 is TGCGCCAGCAGCCAAGGTCAGACGGGGGCGCTTTCAGAGACCCAGTACTTC.

The chain links TRBV5-1 to TRBJ2-1; D gene uncertain. V shed 1 base and J shed 8 bases, with 16 bases lying between them. The germline gives CDR1 SGHRS, CDR2 YFSETQ. The CDR3 totals 15 residues. CDR3: CASSLSGGEEDEQFF. The CDR3 coding sequence is TGCGCCAGCAGCTTGTCTGGCGGAGAAGAGGATGAGCAGTTCTTC.

This clonotype has a count of ten or more. The chain joins TRBV29-1 to TRBJ1-2; unclear D gene. Trimming cost V 2 bases and J 6 bases, with 10 bases left between them. Germline lookup yields CDR1 SQVTM and CDR2 ANQGSEA. The CDR3 runs to 12 residues. In DNA, the CDR3 is TGCAGCGTTGAACCGGGCTACGATGGCTACACCTTC. Its translation is CSVEPGYDGYTF.

J is TRBJ2-3 and V is TRBV9; 9 nucleotides line up with TRBD2. This CDR3 region has 15 residues. In germline, CDR1 is SGDLS, CDR2 YYNGEE. With V trimmed by 3 bases and J by 4 bases, 6 bases remained unmatched. CDR3 loop: CASSASGVGADTQYF. The CDR3 DNA follows: TGTGCCAGCAGCGCTAGCGGGGTTGGTGCAGATACGCAGTATTTT.

The chain recombines TRBV4-3 with TRBJ1-2; D is perhaps TRBD1 (5 bases). Germline V lookup: CDR1 LGHNA, CDR2 YSLEER. This CDR3 spans 16 amino acids. Trimming removed 0 bases at V and 7 bases at J, with 18 bases between. CDR3 bases: TGCGCCAGCAGCCAAGATAGCGACCGGGGGATCTCTGGCTACACCTTC. Translation: CASSQDSDRGISGYTF.

The table lists this clonotype with a few counts. The J gene is TRBJ2-1, the V gene TRBV12-3 or TRBV12-4; tentatively, D is TRBD2 (5 bases). Trimming took off 3 bases at V and 4 bases at J, with 16 bases between the two ends. This CDR3 has 16 residues. The CDR3 spells CASSLRANPDYNEQFF. The CDR3 region has the DNA TGTGCCAGCAGTTTGAGGGCGAACCCAGATTACAATGAGCAGTTCTTC.

CDR3 residues: CASSKSRGGTDTQYF. The CDR3 DNA sequence: TGTGCCAGCAGCAAGAGTAGGGGGGGAACAGATACGCAGTATTTT. The gene calls are TRBV27 and TRBJ2-3, with a possible D match to TRBD2 (7 bases). V lost 6 bases, J lost 3 bases, and 16 bases lay in between. The CDR3 totals 15 residues. Germline lookup yields CDR1 MNHEY and CDR2 SMNVEV (reference sequence).

This clonotype was detected only once. This chain links TRBV7-9 with TRBJ2-6; D possibly matches TRBD1 or TRBD2 (5 bases each). Germline V gene data show CDR1 as SEHNR and CDR2 as FQNEAQ (reference sequence). The CDR3 covers 15 residues. Trimming cost V 3 bases and J 2 bases, with 8 bases left between them. CDR3 sequence: CASSFGGTGANVLTF. As DNA, the CDR3 is TGTGCCAGCAGCTTTGGGGGAACTGGGGCCAACGTCCTGACTTTC. The variable domain in full, with the rest retrieved from reference TRBV7-9 and TRBJ2-6, is DTGVSQNPRHKITKRGQNVTFRCDPISEHNRLYWYRQTLGQGPEFLTYFQNEAQLEKSRLLSDRFSAERPKGSFSTLEIQRTEQGDSAMYLCASSFGGTGANVLTFGAGSRLTVL.

The V call is TRBV20-1, the J call TRBJ1-2, with TRBD1 matching over 7 bases. The CDR3 loop spans 15 amino acids. Germline V CDR1 and CDR2: DFQATT, SNEGSKA (reference sequence). With 6 bases clipped from V and 7 bases from J, the junction kept 17 bases outside the gene matches. The DNA of the CDR3 is TGCAGTGCCCGAGTGTCAGGGGGGCCTCGGGTTGGCTACACCTTC. Its translation: CSARVSGGPRVGYTF.

This clonotype was detected a few times. The chain is built from TRBV12-3 or TRBV12-4 and TRBJ2-7; D may match TRBD1 or TRBD2 (6 bases each). The ends were cut back, 0 bases at V and 5 bases at J, with 8 bases in the middle. The CDR3 is made up of 13 amino acids. The CDR3 bases are TGTGCCAGCAGTTTAGCCGGGGGCCACGAGCAGTACTTC. Translated, it gives CASSLAGGHEQYF.

This chain links TRBV3-1 with TRBJ1-2; D possibly corresponds to TRBD1 (6 bases). The CDR3 consists of 12 residues. The germline CDR1 and CDR2 sequences are LGHDT and YNNKEL (reference sequence). V dropped 5 bases and J dropped 8 bases, with 12 bases sitting between them. CDR3 DNA sequence: TGTGCCAGCAGCGTTGGGGGCCTCGGCTACACCTTC. This codes for CASSVGGLGYTF.

This clonotype was observed many times. CDR3 sequence reads: CSVARQGYEQFF. CDR3 in DNA: TGCAGCGTGGCCCGACAGGGTTATGAGCAGTTCTTC. The chain carries TRBV29-1 and TRBJ2-1, with TRBD1 matching 7 bases. The CDR3 length is 12 residues. V was pared by 6 bases and J by 8 bases, with 7 bases of the junction left unmatched. Germline values: CDR1 SQVTM, CDR2 ANQGSEA.

The chain uses TRBV29-1 and TRBJ1-1; D is unresolved. The CDR3 covers 14 residues. The germline V gene encodes CDR1 SQVTM and CDR2 ANQGSEA. V lost 5 bases and J lost 0, with 13 bases in between. CDR3 amino acids: CSVPAEFMNTEAFF. The CDR3 nucleotides read TGCAGCGTTCCAGCTGAATTCATGAACACTGAAGCTTTCTTT.

As for this clonotype: One end of the junction does not line up with germline, which may come from a read error. V and J are TRBV4-3 and TRBJ2-7; TRBD2 is a possible D gene (5 bases). This CDR3 has 18 amino acids. Germline V gene lookup returns CDR1 LGHNA and CDR2 YSLEER. For the CDR3, the DNA is TGCGCCGGCAGCCAAGATTTATTGCGGGCGCAATCCTACAATGAGCAGTACTTC. Protein sequence: CAGSQDLLRAQSYNEQYF.

A note on this clonotype: Given a much more abundant clone one base away, this may be a read error. This chain connects TRBV5-1 to TRBJ2-1; a weak D match, TRBD2 (5 bases). This CDR3 is built from 16 residues. Germline V gene lookup returns CDR1 SGHRS and CDR2 YFSETQ. CDR3 protein: CASSASSRKSCNEQFF. The CDR3 DNA reads as TGCGCCAGCAGCGCCTCTAGCCGTAAATCCTGCAATGAGCAGTTCTTC.

This clonotype has more than one count but fewer than ten. The CDR3 region is CASSLEVLSGEQYF. CDR3 DNA: TGCGCCAGCAGCTTGGAGGTCTTGAGCGGCGAGCAGTACTTC. This chain connects TRBV5-1 to TRBJ2-7; D might be TRBD2 (5 bases). The germline V gene encodes CDR1 SGHRS and CDR2 YFSETQ. V lost 0 bases to trimming and J lost 6 bases, with 13 bases between them. There are 14 residues in the CDR3.